This T cell receptor (beta chain) stems from a study of human T cells and chemical hapten exposure. TCRdb reanalysed the 5' RACE reads using MiXCR and keeps one entry per CDR3 protein. The profile shows about 140,000 distinct CDR3 sequences, 4.1% of them singletons. It was from unfractionated whole blood that total RNA was extracted. J was trimmed by 4 bases and V by 7 bases; bases with no gene match: 8. CDR3 length equals 14 residues. This clonotype was detected ten times or more. This clonotype originated in a female donor in good health. This rearrangement joins TRBV12-3 or TRBV12-4 to TRBJ1-2; 8 bases are a match to TRBD1. The CDR3 coding sequence is TGTGCCAGCACCTTGACAGGGGCAAGCTATGGCTACACCTTC. This codes for CASTLTGASYGYTF.